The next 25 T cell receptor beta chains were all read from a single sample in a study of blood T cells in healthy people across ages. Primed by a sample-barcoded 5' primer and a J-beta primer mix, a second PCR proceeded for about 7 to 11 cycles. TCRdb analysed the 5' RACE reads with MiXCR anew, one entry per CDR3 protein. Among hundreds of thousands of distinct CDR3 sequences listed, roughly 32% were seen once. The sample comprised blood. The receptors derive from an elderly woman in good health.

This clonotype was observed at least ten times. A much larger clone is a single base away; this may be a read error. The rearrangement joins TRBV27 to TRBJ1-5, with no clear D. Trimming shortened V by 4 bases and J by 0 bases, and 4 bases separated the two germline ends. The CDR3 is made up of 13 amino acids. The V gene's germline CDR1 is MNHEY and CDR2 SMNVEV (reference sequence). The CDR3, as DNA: TGTGCCAGCAGTTCATATAGCAATCAGCCCCAGCATTTT. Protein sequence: CASSSYSNQPQHF.

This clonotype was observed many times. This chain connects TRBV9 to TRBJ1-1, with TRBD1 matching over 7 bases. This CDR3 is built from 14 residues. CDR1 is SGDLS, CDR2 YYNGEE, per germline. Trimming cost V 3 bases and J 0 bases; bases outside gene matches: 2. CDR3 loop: CASSAGTVNTEAFF. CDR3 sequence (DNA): TGTGCCAGCAGCGCCGGGACAGTGAACACTGAAGCTTTCTTT.

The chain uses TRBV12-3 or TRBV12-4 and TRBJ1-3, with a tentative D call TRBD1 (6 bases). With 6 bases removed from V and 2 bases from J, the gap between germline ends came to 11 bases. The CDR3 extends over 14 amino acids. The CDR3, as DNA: TGTGCCAGCAGATCAACAGGGACTGGAAACACCATATATTTT. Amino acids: CASRSTGTGNTIYF.

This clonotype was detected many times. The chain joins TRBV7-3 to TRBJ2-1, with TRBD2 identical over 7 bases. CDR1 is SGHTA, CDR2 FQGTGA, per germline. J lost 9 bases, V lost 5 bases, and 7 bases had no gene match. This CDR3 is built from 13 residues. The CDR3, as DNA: TGTGCCAGCAGCGGAGGACTAGTCGGTGAGCAGTTCTTC. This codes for CASSGGLVGEQFF.

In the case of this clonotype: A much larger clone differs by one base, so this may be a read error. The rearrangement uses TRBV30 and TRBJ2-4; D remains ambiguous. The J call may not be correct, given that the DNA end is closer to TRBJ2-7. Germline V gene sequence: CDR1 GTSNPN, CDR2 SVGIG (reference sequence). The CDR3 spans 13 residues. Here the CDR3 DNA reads TGTGCCTGGAGCCCAGGACGTACCTACGAGCAGTACTTC. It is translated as CAWSPGRTYEQYF.

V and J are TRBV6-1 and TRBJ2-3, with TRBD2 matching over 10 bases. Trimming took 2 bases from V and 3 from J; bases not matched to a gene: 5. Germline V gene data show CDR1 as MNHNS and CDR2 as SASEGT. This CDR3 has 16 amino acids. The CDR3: CASSETSGAWTDTQYF. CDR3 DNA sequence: TGTGCCAGCAGTGAAACTAGCGGGGCGTGGACAGATACGCAGTATTTT.

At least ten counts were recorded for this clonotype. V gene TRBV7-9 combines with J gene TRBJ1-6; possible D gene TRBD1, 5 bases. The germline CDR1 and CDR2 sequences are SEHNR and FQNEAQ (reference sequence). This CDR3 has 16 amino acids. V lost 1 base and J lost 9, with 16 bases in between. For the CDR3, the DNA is TGTGCCAGCAGCTTAGAAGGGGCCGGGGGTGGTTCACCCCTCCACTTT. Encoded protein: CASSLEGAGGGSPLHF.

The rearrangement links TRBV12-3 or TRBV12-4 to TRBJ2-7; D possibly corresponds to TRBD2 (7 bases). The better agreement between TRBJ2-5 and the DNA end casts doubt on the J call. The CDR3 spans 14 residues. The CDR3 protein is CASSVIGGRGTQYF. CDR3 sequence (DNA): TGTGCCAGCAGTGTAATCGGGGGGCGAGGGACCCAGTACTTC.

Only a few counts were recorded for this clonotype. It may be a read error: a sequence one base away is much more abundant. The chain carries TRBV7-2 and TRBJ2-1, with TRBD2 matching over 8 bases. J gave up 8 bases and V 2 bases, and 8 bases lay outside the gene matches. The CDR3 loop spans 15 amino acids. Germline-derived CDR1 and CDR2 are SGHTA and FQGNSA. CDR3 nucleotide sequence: TGTGCCAGCAGCTTAATGCCCGGCGGGGGGCATGAGCAGTTCTTC. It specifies CASSLMPGGGHEQFF.

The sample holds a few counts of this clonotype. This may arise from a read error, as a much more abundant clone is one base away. CDR3 region: CASRYKGEQYF. In DNA, the CDR3 is TGTGCCAGCAGGTATAAAGGCGAGCAGTACTTC. The rearrangement joins TRBV6-5 to TRBJ2-5; no reliable D call. The DNA end is more similar to TRBJ2-7, so the J call may be wrong. This CDR3 has 11 amino acids. CDR1 and CDR2 from the germline V gene are MNHEY and SVGAGI.

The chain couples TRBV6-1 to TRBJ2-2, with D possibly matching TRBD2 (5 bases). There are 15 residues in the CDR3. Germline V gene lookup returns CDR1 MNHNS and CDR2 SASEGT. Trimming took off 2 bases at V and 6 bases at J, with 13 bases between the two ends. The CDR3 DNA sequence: TGTGCCAGCAGTGAAAGTCCGGGGATCTCCGGGGAGCTGTTTTTT. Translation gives CASSESPGISGELFF.

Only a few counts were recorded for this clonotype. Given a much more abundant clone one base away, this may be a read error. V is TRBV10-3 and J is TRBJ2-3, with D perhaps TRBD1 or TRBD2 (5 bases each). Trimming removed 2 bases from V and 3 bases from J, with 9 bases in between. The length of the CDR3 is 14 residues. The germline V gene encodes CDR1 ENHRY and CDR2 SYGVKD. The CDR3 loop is CAISEGGLTDTQYF. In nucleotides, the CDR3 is TGTGCCATCAGTGAGGGGGGTTTGACAGATACGCAGTATTTT.

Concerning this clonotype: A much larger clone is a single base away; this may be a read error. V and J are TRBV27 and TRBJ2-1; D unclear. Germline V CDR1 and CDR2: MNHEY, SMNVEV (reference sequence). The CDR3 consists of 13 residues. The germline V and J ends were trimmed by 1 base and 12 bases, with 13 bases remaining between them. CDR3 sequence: CASSLYGRGGQFF. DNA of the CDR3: TGTGCCAGCAGTTTATATGGGCGAGGCGGGCAGTTCTTC.

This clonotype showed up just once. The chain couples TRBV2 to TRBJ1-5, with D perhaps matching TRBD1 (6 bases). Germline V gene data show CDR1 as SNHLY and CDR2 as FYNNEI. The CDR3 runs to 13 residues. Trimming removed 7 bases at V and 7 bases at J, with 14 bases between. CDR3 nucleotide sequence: TGTGCCAGCAAAGGAAACAGGGACCAGCCCCAGCATTTT. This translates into CASKGNRDQPQHF.

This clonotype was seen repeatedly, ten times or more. CDR3: CASSLRRGGDEQYF. CDR3 DNA sequence: TGTGCCAGCAGCTTACGGAGGGGCGGGGACGAGCAGTACTTC. J is TRBJ2-7 and V is TRBV7-9; a possible D gene is TRBD2 (6 bases). Trimming cost V 2 bases and J 5 bases, with 13 bases left between them. The CDR3 runs 14 residues. Germline V CDR1 and CDR2: SEHNR, FQNEAQ (reference sequence).

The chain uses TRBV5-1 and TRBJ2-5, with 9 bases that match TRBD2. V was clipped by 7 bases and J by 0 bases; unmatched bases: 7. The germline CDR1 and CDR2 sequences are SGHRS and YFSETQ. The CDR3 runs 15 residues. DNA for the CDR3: TGCGCCAGCGGGAAGCGGGGGGAGTACCAAGAGACCCAGTACTTC. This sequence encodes CASGKRGEYQETQYF.

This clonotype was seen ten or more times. The CDR3, as DNA: TGTGCCAGCAGCTCCGGGACAGGGCTCGGCTACACCTTC. It is translated as CASSSGTGLGYTF. The chain employs TRBV7-2 and TRBJ1-2, with TRBD1 matching over 9 bases. Germline V gene data show CDR1 as SGHTA and CDR2 as FQGNSA. The CDR3 totals 13 residues. V was clipped by 4 bases and J by 8 bases; unmatched bases: 5.

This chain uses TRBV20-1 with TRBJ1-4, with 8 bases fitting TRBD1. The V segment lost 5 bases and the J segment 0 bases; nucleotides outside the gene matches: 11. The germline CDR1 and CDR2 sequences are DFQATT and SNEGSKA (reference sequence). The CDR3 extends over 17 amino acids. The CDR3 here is CSARIQGAITTNEKLFF. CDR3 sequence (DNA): TGCAGTGCTCGGATTCAGGGGGCGATTACAACTAATGAAAAACTGTTTTTT.

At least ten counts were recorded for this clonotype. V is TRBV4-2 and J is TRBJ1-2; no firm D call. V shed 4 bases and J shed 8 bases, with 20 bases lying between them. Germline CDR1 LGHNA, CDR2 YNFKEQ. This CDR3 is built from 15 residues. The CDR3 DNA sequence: TGTGCCAGCAGCCTAACGACGGACCTTCGGGCCGGCTACACCTTC. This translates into CASSLTTDLRAGYTF.

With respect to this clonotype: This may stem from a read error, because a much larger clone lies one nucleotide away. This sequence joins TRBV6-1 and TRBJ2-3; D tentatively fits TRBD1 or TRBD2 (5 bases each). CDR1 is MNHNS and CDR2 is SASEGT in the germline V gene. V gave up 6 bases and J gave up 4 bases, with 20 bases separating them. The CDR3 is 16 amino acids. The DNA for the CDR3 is TGTGCCAGCAGGGGGGTAAACACGGGGCAGTCAGATACGCAGTATTTT. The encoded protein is CASRGVNTGQSDTQYF.

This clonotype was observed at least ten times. The CDR3 reads CSAREGGEDTQYF. The CDR3 nucleotides are TGCAGTGCTCGGGAGGGGGGGGAGGATACGCAGTATTTT. The chain has TRBV20-1 and TRBJ2-3, with 8 positions matching TRBD2. The CDR3 runs 13 residues. Unmatched junction bases numbered 7, after V lost 5 bases and J lost 6 bases. The germline V gene encodes CDR1 DFQATT and CDR2 SNEGSKA (reference sequence).

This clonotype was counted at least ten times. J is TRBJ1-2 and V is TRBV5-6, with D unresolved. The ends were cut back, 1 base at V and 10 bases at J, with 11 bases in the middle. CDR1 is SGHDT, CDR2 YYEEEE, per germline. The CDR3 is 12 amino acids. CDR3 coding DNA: TGTGCCAGCAGCTTGAGCCTCCCAGCCTACACCTTC. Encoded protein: CASSLSLPAYTF.

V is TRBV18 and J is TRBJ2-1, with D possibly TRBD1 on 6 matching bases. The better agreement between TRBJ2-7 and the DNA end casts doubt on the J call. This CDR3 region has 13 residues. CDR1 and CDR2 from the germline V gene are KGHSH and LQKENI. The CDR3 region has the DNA TGTGCCAGCTCCCCGGACAGAGACAATGAGCAGTACTTC. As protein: CASSPDRDNEQYF.

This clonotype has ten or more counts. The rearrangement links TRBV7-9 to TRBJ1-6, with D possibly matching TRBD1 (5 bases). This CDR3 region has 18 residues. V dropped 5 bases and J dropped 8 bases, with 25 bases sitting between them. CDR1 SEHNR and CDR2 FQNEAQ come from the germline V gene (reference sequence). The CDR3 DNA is TGTGCCAGCAGCCAGAGCGGTTCAGGGACCTTTGGGCATTCACCCCTCCACTTT. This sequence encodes CASSQSGSGTFGHSPLHF.

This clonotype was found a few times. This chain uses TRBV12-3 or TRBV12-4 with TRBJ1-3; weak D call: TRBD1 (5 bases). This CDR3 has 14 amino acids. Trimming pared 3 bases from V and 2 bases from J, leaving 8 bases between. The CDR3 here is CASSFRVPGNTIYF. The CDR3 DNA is TGTGCCAGCAGTTTCAGGGTACCTGGAAACACCATATATTTT.